This TCR beta chain appears in the sequencing data of a study of blood T cell repertoires in COVID-19. Background on the study: Donors in the United States, Italy and Spain gave samples during acute or convalescent COVID-19. The cDNA or gDNA used as material had been derived from T cells, B-cell-depleted T cells, or PBMCs.

Original analysis: How many nucleated cells were present was estimated from reference gene primer amplification. Only in-frame clones appear in the TCRdb table, and some are missing; sequencing was by immunoSEQ multiplex PCR. V and J calls and clone size are as listed in that table; D and trimming were resolved from the DNA. The repertoire holds some 150,000 clones, with approximately 90% as singletons. Germline trimming cut 8 bases from V and 5 bases from J; bases unmatched to any gene: 7. There are 15 residues in the CDR3. Germline assignment: CDR1 MNHEY and CDR2 SVGAGI. This TCR came from an older woman with active COVID-19. The rearrangement links TRBV6-5 to TRBJ2-2; 11 positions match TRBD1. Sequenced input: peripheral blood. The CDR3 DNA reads as TGTGCCAGCTCAGAGGGGACAGGGGGAACCGGGGAGCTGTTTTTT. It yields the protein CASSEGTGGTGELFF.